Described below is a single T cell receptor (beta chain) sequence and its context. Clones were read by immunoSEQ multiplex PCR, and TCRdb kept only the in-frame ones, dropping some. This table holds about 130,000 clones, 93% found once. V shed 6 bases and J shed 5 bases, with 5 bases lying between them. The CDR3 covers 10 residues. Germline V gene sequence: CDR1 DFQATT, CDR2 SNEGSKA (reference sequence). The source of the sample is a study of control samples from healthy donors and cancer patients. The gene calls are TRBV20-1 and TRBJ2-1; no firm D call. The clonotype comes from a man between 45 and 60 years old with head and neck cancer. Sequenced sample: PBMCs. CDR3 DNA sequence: TGCAGTGCACTCAACAATGAGCAGTTCTTC. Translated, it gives CSALNNEQFF.